One and the same sample provided the 12 T cell receptor beta chains below, sequenced in a study of blood T cell repertoires in COVID-19. Some clones are missing from TCRdb's copy, which holds only in-frame ones; the method was immunoSEQ multiplex PCR. This table has about 69,000 clones, roughly 89% appearing once. The specimen was peripheral blood. These receptors all come from a woman aged 50 to 60 with active COVID-19.

CDR3 residues: CASSPGYSGGDTEAFF. DNA for the CDR3: TGTGCCAGCTCACCTGGTTACAGCGGCGGGGACACTGAAGCTTTCTTT. The chain has TRBV18 and TRBJ1-1; D is unresolved. Trimming took 3 bases from V and 3 from J, leaving 17 bases between them. CDR1 is KGHSH, CDR2 LQKENI, per germline. The CDR3 runs to 16 residues.

The count of this clone is one. The chain employs TRBV6-4 and TRBJ2-1, with 7 bases aligning to TRBD2. V was pared by 0 bases and J by 4 bases, with 3 bases of the junction left unmatched. CDR3 length: 15 amino acids. Germline loops: CDR1 MRHNA, CDR2 SNTAGT. The CDR3: CASSDSREGYNEQFF. The CDR3 bases are TGTGCCAGCAGTGACTCAAGGGAGGGATACAATGAGCAGTTCTTC.

The chain employs TRBV30 and TRBJ2-5; TRBD2 matches 12 bases. The CDR3 spans 15 residues. J lost 3 bases, V lost 5 bases, and 7 bases had no gene match. Germline CDR1 GTSNPN, CDR2 SVGIG (reference sequence). The CDR3 here is CAWGIRTSGEETQYF. The CDR3, as DNA: TGTGCCTGGGGGATACGGACTAGCGGGGAAGAGACCCAGTACTTC.

The V call is TRBV29-1, the J call TRBJ2-3, with 7 bases fitting TRBD1. Germline lookup yields CDR1 SQVTM and CDR2 ANQGSEA. The CDR3 has 15 residues. V shed 4 bases and J 0 bases; nucleotides not matched to a gene: 7. CDR3 nucleotides: TGCAGCGTTGGGGCCGGGACAGCCAGCACAGATACGCAGTATTTT. It encodes CSVGAGTASTDTQYF.

This chain joins TRBV18 and TRBJ2-3; TRBD2 agrees at 9 bases. Trimming at V came to 2 bases and at J to 0 bases, leaving 3 bases not matched to a gene. Germline CDR1 is KGHSH and CDR2 is LQKENI. There are 16 residues in the CDR3. CDR3 residues: CASSPVGLASTDTQYF. The CDR3 DNA is TGTGCCAGCTCACCAGTGGGACTAGCTAGCACAGATACGCAGTATTTT.

This rearrangement joins TRBV28 to TRBJ2-5, with TRBD1 matching 10 bases. CDR1 is MDHEN and CDR2 is SYDVKM in the germline V gene. The CDR3 is made up of 16 amino acids. J was trimmed by 4 bases and V by 2 bases; bases with no gene match: 7. The DNA of the CDR3 is TGTGCCAGCAGTTTAAAGTGGACAGGGGGGCTAGAGACCCAGTACTTC. Amino acid sequence: CASSLKWTGGLETQYF. Variable domain in full (rest from reference TRBV28 and TRBJ2-5): DVKVTQSSRYLVKRTGEKVFLECVQDMDHENMFWYRQDPGLGLRLIYFSYDVKMKEKGDIPEGYSVSREKKERFSLILESASTNQTSMYLCASSLKWTGGLETQYFGPGTRLLVL.

This clone has only a few counts. CDR3 loop: CASTVTVSNEKLFF. CDR3 DNA sequence: TGTGCCAGCACCGTGACAGTTTCTAATGAAAAACTGTTTTTT. The chain links TRBV7-9 to TRBJ1-4; maybe TRBD1 (5 bases). Germline V CDR1 and CDR2: SEHNR, FQNEAQ (reference sequence). There are 14 residues in the CDR3. The V end lost 7 bases, the J end lost 3 bases, and 12 bases lay between the germline ends.

The rearrangement joins TRBV24-1 to TRBJ2-1, with 16 bases lining up with TRBD2. CDR3 size: 17 residues. Trimming at V came to 4 bases and at J to 7 bases, leaving 6 bases not matched to a gene. Germline lookup yields CDR1 KGHDR and CDR2 SFDVKD. This CDR3 reads CATSEGTSGRAQNEQFF. CDR3 DNA sequence: TGTGCCACCAGTGAAGGGACTAGCGGGAGGGCCCAGAATGAGCAGTTCTTC.

The genes are TRBV5-1 and TRBJ1-1; 7 bases map to TRBD1. This CDR3 has 15 residues. The J segment lost 0 bases and the V segment lost 7 bases, leaving 9 bases of the junction unmatched. The germline V gene encodes CDR1 SGHRS and CDR2 YFSETQ. The DNA of the CDR3 is TGCGCCAGCGCCGGGACAGCACTAATGAACACTGAAGCTTTCTTT. Its protein product is CASAGTALMNTEAFF.

The chain is built from TRBV30 and TRBJ2-5; the D gene is possibly TRBD2 (5 bases). V was cut by 3 bases and J by 4 bases, with 12 bases left in between. The CDR3 is 13 amino acids. Germline V gene data show CDR1 as GTSNPN and CDR2 as SVGIG (reference sequence). CDR3 nucleotide sequence: TGTGCCTGGAGATGGAGCGGAGGAGAGACCCAGTACTTC. It is translated as CAWRWSGGETQYF.

The V and J genes are TRBV30 and TRBJ2-7; tentative D call: TRBD2 (5 bases). V lost 3 bases to trimming and J lost 3 bases, with 12 bases between them. Germline lookup yields CDR1 GTSNPN and CDR2 SVGIG (reference sequence). The CDR3 sequence is 13 residues long. The CDR3: CAWSPWSGYEQYF. The DNA for the CDR3 is TGTGCCTGGAGCCCCTGGAGCGGCTACGAGCAGTACTTC.

The genes are TRBV5-1 and TRBJ2-7, with 9 nucleotides matching TRBD1. With V trimmed by 2 bases and J by 3 bases, 6 bases remained unmatched. CDR3 length: 15 residues. Germline CDR1 and CDR2: SGHRS and YFSETQ. CDR3 sequence (DNA): TGCGCCAGCAGCTTACCGGGACAGGGAGTCTACGAGCAGTACTTC. It translates to CASSLPGQGVYEQYF.